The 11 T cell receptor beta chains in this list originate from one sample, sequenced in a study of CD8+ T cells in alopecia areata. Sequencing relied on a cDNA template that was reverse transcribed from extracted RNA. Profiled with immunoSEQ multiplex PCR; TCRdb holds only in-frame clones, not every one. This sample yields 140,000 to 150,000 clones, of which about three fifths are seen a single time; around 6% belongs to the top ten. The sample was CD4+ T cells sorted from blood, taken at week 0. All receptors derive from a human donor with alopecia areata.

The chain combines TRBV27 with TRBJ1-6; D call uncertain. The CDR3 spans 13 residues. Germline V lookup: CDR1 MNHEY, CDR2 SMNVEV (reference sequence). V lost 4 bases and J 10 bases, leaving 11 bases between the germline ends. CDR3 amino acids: CASSSYLGSPLHF. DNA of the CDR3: TGTGCCAGCAGTTCCTACCTGGGGTCACCCCTCCACTTT.

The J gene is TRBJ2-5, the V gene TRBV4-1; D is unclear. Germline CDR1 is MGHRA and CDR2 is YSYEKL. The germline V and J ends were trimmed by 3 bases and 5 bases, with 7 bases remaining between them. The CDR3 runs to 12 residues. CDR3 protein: CASSHPRETQYF. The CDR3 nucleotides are TGCGCCAGCAGCCACCCCAGGGAGACCCAGTACTTC.

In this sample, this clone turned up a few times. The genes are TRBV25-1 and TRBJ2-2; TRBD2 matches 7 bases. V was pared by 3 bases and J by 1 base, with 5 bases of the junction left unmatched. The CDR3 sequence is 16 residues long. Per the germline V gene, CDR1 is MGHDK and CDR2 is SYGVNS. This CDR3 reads CASSDSGGGNTGELFF. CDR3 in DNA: TGTGCCAGCAGTGATTCAGGCGGGGGGAACACCGGGGAGCTGTTTTTT.

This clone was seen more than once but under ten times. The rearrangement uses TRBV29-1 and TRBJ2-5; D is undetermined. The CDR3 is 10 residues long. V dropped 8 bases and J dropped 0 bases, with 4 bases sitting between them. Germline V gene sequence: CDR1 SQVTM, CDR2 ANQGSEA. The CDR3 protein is CSFYQETQYF. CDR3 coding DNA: TGCAGCTTTTACCAAGAGACCCAGTACTTC.

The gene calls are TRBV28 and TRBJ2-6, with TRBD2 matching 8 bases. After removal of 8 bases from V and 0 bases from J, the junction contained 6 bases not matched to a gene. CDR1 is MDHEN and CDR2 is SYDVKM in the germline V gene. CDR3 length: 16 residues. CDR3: CASREGESSGANVLTF. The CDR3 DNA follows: TGTGCCAGCCGGGAGGGGGAGAGCTCTGGGGCCAACGTCCTGACTTTC.

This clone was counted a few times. The CDR3 DNA follows: TGTGCCAGCAGCTTAGCGCTCCTAGCGGGGGGGGAGCAGTACTTC. This encodes CASSLALLAGGEQYF. The gene calls are TRBV7-2 and TRBJ2-7, with 12 bases lining up with TRBD2. Trimming at V came to 0 bases and at J to 7 bases, leaving 4 bases not matched to a gene. Germline V gene data show CDR1 as SGHTA and CDR2 as FQGNSA. CDR3 size: 15 residues.

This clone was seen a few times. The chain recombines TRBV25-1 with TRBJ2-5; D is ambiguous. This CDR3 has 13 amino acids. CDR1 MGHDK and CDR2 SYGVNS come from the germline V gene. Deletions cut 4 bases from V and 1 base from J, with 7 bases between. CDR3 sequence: CASSVEVQETQYF. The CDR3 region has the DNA TGTGCCAGCAGTGTTGAGGTCCAAGAGACCCAGTACTTC.

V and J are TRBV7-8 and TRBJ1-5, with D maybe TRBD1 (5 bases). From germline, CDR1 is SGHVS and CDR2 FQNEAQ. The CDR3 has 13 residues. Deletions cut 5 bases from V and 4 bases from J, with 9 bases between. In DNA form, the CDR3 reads TGTGCCAGCAGCAGGGACGTGAATCAGCCCCAGCATTTT. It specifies CASSRDVNQPQHF.

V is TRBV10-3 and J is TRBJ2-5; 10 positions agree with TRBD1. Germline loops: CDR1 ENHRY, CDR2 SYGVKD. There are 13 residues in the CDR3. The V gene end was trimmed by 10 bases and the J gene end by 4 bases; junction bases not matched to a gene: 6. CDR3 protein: CATRQGAGETQYF. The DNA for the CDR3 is TGTGCCACCCGACAGGGGGCTGGAGAGACCCAGTACTTC.

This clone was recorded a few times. This CDR3 is CAISRAGANVLTF. CDR3 bases: TGTGCCATCAGCAGGGCTGGGGCCAACGTCCTGACTTTC. V usage is TRBV10-3 and J usage is TRBJ2-6; possible D gene TRBD1, 5 bases. Trimming pared 6 bases from V and 2 bases from J, leaving 5 bases between. The CDR3 length is 13 residues. The V gene's germline CDR1 is ENHRY and CDR2 SYGVKD.

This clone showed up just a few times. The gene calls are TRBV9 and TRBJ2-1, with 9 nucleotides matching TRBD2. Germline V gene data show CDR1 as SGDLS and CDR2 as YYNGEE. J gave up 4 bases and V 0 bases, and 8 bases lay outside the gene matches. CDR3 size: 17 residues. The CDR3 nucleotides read TGTGCCAGCAGCGTAGGGGCAGCGGGGGGCCTTTACAATGAGCAGTTCTTC. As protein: CASSVGAAGGLYNEQFF.